This T cell receptor beta chain was obtained from a study of CD8 T cells in ankylosing spondylitis. General study points: A TCR beta motif of about eight highly homologous variants seemed to mark ankylosing spondylitis blood.

To note about this clonotype: Its antigen is unknown.

The CDR3 is 13 residues long. V lost 4 bases and J lost 4, with 10 bases in between. Germline assignment: CDR1 SGHAT and CDR2 FQNNGV. 5'-RACE, quantitative and with molecular barcodes, yielded the TCR beta libraries. TCRdb analysed the 5' RACE reads with MiXCR anew, one entry per CDR3 protein. The table shows some 39,000 distinct CDR3 sequences, with 11% occurring only once. The sample was synovial fluid, either unsorted or a sorted T cell fraction (not recorded which). The rearrangement links TRBV11-2 to TRBJ1-2; D is uncertain. This sequence originates from a male donor with ankylosing spondylitis. CDR3 DNA sequence: TGTGCCAGCAGCTCCGGGGAACTCTATGGCTACACCTTC. This encodes CASSSGELYGYTF.